Below are 24 T cell receptor beta chains sequenced from a single sample in a study of cytomegalovirus exposure and HLA in healthy donors. The PCR contained 60 Vbeta and 13 Jbeta primers. The method was immunoSEQ multiplex PCR; TCRdb's version includes in-frame clones alone and lacks a portion of them. The data show roughly 90,000 clones, less than 85% seen once. The sequenced sample was PBMCs. These receptors came from a man aged 18 to 30 in good health and CMV-seronegative.

V is TRBV7-9 and J is TRBJ2-7; 9 nucleotides agree with TRBD1. Per the germline V gene, CDR1 is SEHNR and CDR2 is FQNEAQ (reference sequence). The V gene end was trimmed by 2 bases and the J gene end by 3 bases; junction bases not matched to a gene: 8. CDR3 length: 16 residues. The chain's CDR3 is CASSLSRDRASYEQYF. The CDR3 nucleotides read TGTGCCAGCAGCTTATCTCGGGACAGGGCAAGCTACGAGCAGTACTTC.

The chain joins TRBV9 to TRBJ2-7, with 8 nucleotides matching TRBD2. After removal of 3 bases from V and 1 base from J, the junction contained 6 bases not matched to a gene. The CDR3 loop spans 15 amino acids. Germline V CDR1 and CDR2: SGDLS, YYNGEE. The CDR3 sequence is CASSAATSGSYEQYF. CDR3 DNA: TGTGCCAGCAGCGCCGCTACTAGCGGTTCCTACGAGCAGTACTTC.

This chain uses TRBV19 with TRBJ1-1, with D possibly being TRBD1 (5 bases). Trimming cost V 2 bases and J 10 bases, with 23 bases left between them. The CDR3 totals 16 residues. Germline V gene data show CDR1 as LNHDA and CDR2 as SQIVND (reference sequence). CDR3 coding DNA: TGTGCCAGTAGTATACGGGCCGTCGGGGGGAAGGGCGTAGCTTTCTTT. This translates into CASSIRAVGGKGVAFF.

CDR3 DNA: TGTGCCAGTGGAGGTCAGCCCCAGCATTTT. Protein sequence: CASGGQPQHF. The genes are TRBV6-5 and TRBJ1-5; D remains ambiguous. The CDR3 spans 10 residues. V was pared by 9 bases and J by 6 bases, with 6 bases between. CDR1 is MNHEY and CDR2 is SVGAGI in the germline V gene.

The rearrangement joins TRBV19 to TRBJ1-1; D is unclear. This CDR3 is built from 12 residues. Germline CDR1 LNHDA, CDR2 SQIVND (reference sequence). V lost 3 bases to trimming and J lost 10 bases, with 12 bases between them. The CDR3 DNA reads as TGTGCCAGTAGTATGGTCGGGTTGGGAGCTTTCTTT. Translated: CASSMVGLGAFF.

V usage is TRBV10-3 and J usage is TRBJ1-2; 7 bases are a match to TRBD1. The CDR3 consists of 16 residues. Germline V lookup: CDR1 ENHRY, CDR2 SYGVKD. V was pared by 2 bases and J by 1 base, with 7 bases of the junction left unmatched. Written as DNA, the CDR3 is TGTGCCATCAGTGAGGATTCAGGGGGTCTTAACTATGGCTACACCTTC. Protein: CAISEDSGGLNYGYTF.

This clone has only a few counts. The chain couples TRBV5-6 to TRBJ2-1; 7 bases agree with TRBD1. The J segment lost 9 bases and the V segment lost 3 bases, leaving 9 bases of the junction unmatched. Germline CDR1 and CDR2: SGHDT and YYEEEE. The CDR3 loop spans 14 amino acids. The CDR3 here is CASSWYRGSSEQFF. The DNA for the CDR3 is TGTGCCAGCAGCTGGTACAGGGGCAGCTCTGAGCAGTTCTTC. The whole variable domain, remainder taken from reference TRBV5-6 and TRBJ2-1, is DAGVTQSPTHLIKTRGQQVTLRCSPKSGHDTVSWYQQALGQGPQFIFQYYEEEERQRGNFPDRFSGHQFPNYSSELNVNALLLGDSALYLCASSWYRGSSEQFFGPGTRLTVL.

J is TRBJ1-1 and V is TRBV10-3; D uncertain. CDR1 ENHRY and CDR2 SYGVKD come from the germline V gene. This CDR3 has 14 residues. V was clipped by 0 bases and J by 1 base, with 6 bases between them. The CDR3 here is CAISESAGNTEAFF. The CDR3 bases are TGTGCCATCAGTGAGTCCGCGGGGAACACTGAAGCTTTCTTT.

The count of this clone is one. This chain uses TRBV7-9 with TRBJ2-2, with a weak D call TRBD2 (5 bases). The V gene's germline CDR1 is SEHNR and CDR2 FQNEAQ (reference sequence). V shed 5 bases and J shed 9 bases, with 10 bases lying between them. CDR3 length: 12 amino acids. The CDR3 loop reads CASSARERELFF. The DNA for the CDR3 is TGTGCCAGCAGCGCGAGGGAGCGGGAGCTGTTTTTT.

The rearrangement uses TRBV6-5 and TRBJ1-5, with 8 positions matching TRBD1. There are 14 residues in the CDR3. V trimming: 6 bases; J trimming: 4 bases; junction bases outside the gene matches: 5. Germline V gene data show CDR1 as MNHEY and CDR2 as SVGAGI. The chain's CDR3 is CASRTRTGNQPQHF. CDR3 sequence (DNA): TGTGCCAGCAGGACAAGGACAGGGAATCAGCCCCAGCATTTT.

This CDR3 is CASSLTGTSGTGELFF. DNA for the CDR3: TGTGCCAGCAGCCTTACCGGGACTAGCGGAACCGGGGAGCTGTTTTTT. This sequence joins TRBV7-2 and TRBJ2-2; 11 bases line up with TRBD2. CDR1 is SGHTA, CDR2 FQGNSA, per germline. This CDR3 contains 16 residues. J lost 5 bases, V lost 5 bases, and 7 bases had no gene match.

The chain couples TRBV6-6 to TRBJ2-2; a possible D gene is TRBD2 (6 bases). The CDR3 spans 14 residues. The V end was cut by 6 bases, the J end by 6 bases, with 14 bases between. CDR1 is MNHNY, CDR2 SVGAGI, per germline (reference sequence). The CDR3 bases are TGTGCCAGCAGCTCACTGGGGGGAGCCGGGGAGCTGTTTTTT. Translating it yields CASSSLGGAGELFF.

The rearrangement joins TRBV19 to TRBJ2-7, with TRBD1 matching 11 bases. With V trimmed by 6 bases and J by 5 bases, 3 bases remained unmatched. CDR3 length: 13 residues. Germline V gene lookup returns CDR1 LNHDA and CDR2 SQIVND (reference sequence). The CDR3 is CASRKGQGDEQYF. The CDR3 DNA follows: TGTGCCAGTAGGAAGGGACAGGGGGACGAGCAGTACTTC.

The chain is built from TRBV14 and TRBJ1-1, with a weak D call TRBD1 (6 bases). Deletions cut 4 bases from V and 6 bases from J, with 15 bases between. The CDR3 spans 14 residues. The germline gives CDR1 SGHDN, CDR2 FVKESK. The CDR3: CASSLNRVGAEAFF. The CDR3 bases are TGTGCCAGCAGCCTGAACAGGGTCGGGGCTGAAGCTTTCTTT.

J is TRBJ2-7 and V is TRBV4-1; 15 nucleotides align to TRBD2. The CDR3 is made up of 18 amino acids. V lost 3 bases and J lost 3; bases outside the gene matches: 9. Germline CDR1 and CDR2: MGHRA and YSYEKL. The CDR3 is CASSQVGGLAGGLYEQYF. Here the CDR3 DNA reads TGCGCCAGCAGCCAGGTCGGGGGACTAGCGGGAGGCCTCTACGAGCAGTACTTC.

This sequence joins TRBV4-2 and TRBJ2-7; 7 nucleotides align to TRBD2. V lost 3 bases to trimming and J lost 5 bases; unmatched junction nucleotides: 7. The CDR3 totals 14 residues. The V gene's germline CDR1 is LGHNA and CDR2 YNFKEQ. CDR3 sequence: CASSQRTRDDEQYF. CDR3 nucleotides: TGTGCCAGCAGCCAGCGGACTAGGGACGACGAGCAGTACTTC.

V gene TRBV2 combines with J gene TRBJ2-5; 13 nucleotides agree with TRBD2. The junction had 5 bases not matched to a gene; V was cut back by 6 bases and J by 4 bases. The CDR3 contains 15 residues. Germline CDR1 and CDR2: SNHLY and FYNNEI. CDR3 sequence reads: CASRGLAGESETQYF. The CDR3 region has the DNA TGTGCCAGCAGAGGACTAGCGGGAGAGTCAGAGACCCAGTACTTC.

The chain has TRBV25-1 and TRBJ2-1, with a weak D call TRBD2 (5 bases). The V gene lost 8 bases and the J gene lost 5 bases, with 13 bases spanning the gap. Per germline, CDR1 MGHDK and CDR2 SYGVNS. This CDR3 is built from 13 residues. CDR3 nucleotides: TGTGCCAGCCTACGAGGGATCAACAATGAGCAGTTCTTC. Its translation is CASLRGINNEQFF.

The genes are TRBV5-1 and TRBJ1-4; TRBD1 agrees at 9 bases. V dropped 4 bases and J dropped 4; count of bases not matched to a gene: 11. Germline values: CDR1 SGHRS, CDR2 YFSETQ. The CDR3 extends over 17 amino acids. The CDR3 spells CASSGMGTGLNNEKLFF. The CDR3 DNA sequence: TGCGCCAGCAGCGGGATGGGGACAGGGCTGAATAATGAAAAACTGTTTTTT.

CDR3 sequence reads: CAWSLGVSYEQYF. In nucleotides, the CDR3 is TGTGCCTGGAGTCTAGGGGTCTCCTACGAGCAGTACTTC. The V gene is TRBV30, the J gene TRBJ2-5; possible D gene TRBD1, 5 bases. TRBJ2-7 explains the end of the DNA better; the J call may be wrong. CDR1 and CDR2 (germline): GTSNPN, SVGIG (reference sequence). This CDR3 is 13 amino acids long.

V usage is TRBV11-2 and J usage is TRBJ2-2; TRBD2 aligns across 7 bases. Germline CDR1 SGHAT, CDR2 FQNNGV. The CDR3 loop spans 18 amino acids. V gave up 7 bases and J gave up 1 base; unmatched junction bases: 15. The CDR3 reads CASTTRLGEGQNTGELFF. The CDR3 nucleotides are TGTGCCAGCACGACCCGTCTAGGGGAGGGTCAGAACACCGGGGAGCTGTTTTTT.

This chain connects TRBV5-1 to TRBJ2-7, with D tentatively TRBD1 (6 bases). CDR3 length equals 14 residues. Germline CDR1 is SGHRS and CDR2 is YFSETQ. The ends were cut back, 3 bases at V and 2 bases at J, with 12 bases in the middle. In nucleotides, the CDR3 is TGCGCCAGCAGCTCATGGACAGAACCCTACGAGCAGTACTTC. Translation gives CASSSWTEPYEQYF.

This clone is categorized as large (0.1 to 1%). The genes are TRBV4-3 and TRBJ2-1; 11 bases match TRBD2. J gave up 3 bases and V 2 bases, and 6 bases lay outside the gene matches. This CDR3 contains 17 residues. Germline-derived CDR1 and CDR2 are LGHNA and YSLEER. CDR3 sequence (DNA): TGCGCCAGCAGCCAATCGCCGGGACTAGCGGACTACAATGAGCAGTTCTTC. It is translated as CASSQSPGLADYNEQFF.

The chain links TRBV5-1 to TRBJ2-5; D perhaps matches TRBD2 (6 bases). V lost 3 bases to trimming and J lost 5 bases, with 17 bases between them. The CDR3 spans 15 residues. CDR1 and CDR2 (germline): SGHRS, YFSETQ. CDR3 DNA: TGCGCCAGCAGCTCCATTCCGGGAGTTGGCGAGACCCAGTACTTC. Its protein is CASSSIPGVGETQYF. Drawing the rest from reference TRBV5-1 and TRBJ2-5, the complete variable domain is KAGVTQTPRYLIKTRGQQVTLSCSPISGHRSVSWYQQTPGQGLQFLFEYFSETQRNKGNFPGRFSGRQFSNSRSEMNVSTLELGDSALYLCASSSIPGVGETQYFGPGTRLLVL.